The TCR beta chain described here comes from a study of blood T cell repertoires in COVID-19. Study-level background: Italy, Spain and the United States were the sources of the convalescent and acute COVID-19 samples. T cells, B-cell-depleted T cells, or PBMCs provided the cDNA or gDNA that served as material.

As originally analysed: Estimation of nucleated cell counts was performed using reference gene primer amplification. Assay: immunoSEQ multiplex PCR; the TCRdb copy retains only in-frame clones and omits some. V and J calls and clone size come straight from that table; D and trimming were deduced from the DNA. The table shows about 210,000 clones, with roughly 75% occurring only once. Sequencing was carried out using peripheral blood. The TCR was taken from a woman aged 70-85 years with acute or convalescent COVID-19.

CDR3 in DNA: TGTGCCTATAATAGCGGGGGGTACAATGAGCAGTTCTTC. Encoded protein: CAYNSGGYNEQFF. The genes are TRBV30 and TRBJ2-1; 10 bases line up with TRBD2. V lost 7 bases and J lost 4; bases outside the gene matches: 4. This CDR3 comprises 13 residues. Germline CDR1 reads GTSNPN; CDR2 reads SVGIG (reference sequence).